This entry describes one T cell receptor (beta chain). The source of the sample is a study of blood T cell repertoires in COVID-19. Data came from immunoSEQ multiplex PCR; TCRdb stores just in-frame clones and leaves some out. The sample lists 35,000 to 40,000 clones, 70% to 90% occurring once. The TCR originated in a man aged 50 to 59 with active COVID-19. Input material: peripheral blood.

Here the CDR3 DNA reads TGTGCCAGCAGCTTAGCACAGAGCTCCTACGAGCAGTACTTC. Amino acids: CASSLAQSSYEQYF. The gene calls are TRBV7-8 and TRBJ2-7; D not certain. This CDR3 has 14 amino acids. V was clipped by 0 bases and J by 0 bases, with 6 bases between them. Germline V lookup: CDR1 SGHVS, CDR2 FQNEAQ.